These 9 T cell receptor beta chains share one sample of origin, sequenced in a study of cytomegalovirus exposure and HLA in healthy donors. The PCR employed 60 Vbeta primers together with 13 Jbeta primers. Produced via immunoSEQ multiplex PCR; TCRdb's table is partial and in-frame only. The table lists about 150,000 clones, 70% to 80% of them singletons. The sequenced material came from PBMCs. The receptor set was obtained from a woman in her thirties or forties in good health and CMV-seronegative.

V and J are TRBV11-2 and TRBJ2-7; 12 nucleotides match TRBD2. Germline V gene sequence: CDR1 SGHAT, CDR2 FQNNGV. V dropped 2 bases and J dropped 5; count of bases not matched to a gene: 4. The length of the CDR3 is 15 residues. The DNA for the CDR3 is TGTGCCAGCAGCTTAAGACTAGCGGGAGACCACGAGCAGTACTTC. The encoded protein is CASSLRLAGDHEQYF.

This chain connects TRBV2 to TRBJ2-7; D is possibly TRBD1 (5 bases). Germline CDR1 is SNHLY and CDR2 is FYNNEI. V lost 2 bases and J lost 2, with 13 bases in between. This CDR3 has 15 residues. The CDR3, as DNA: TGTGCCAGCAGTGAACAGTTAGTAGGGGCCTACGAGCAGTACTTC. It translates to CASSEQLVGAYEQYF.

The chain joins TRBV19 to TRBJ1-6; a possible D gene is TRBD1 (6 bases). Germline loops: CDR1 LNHDA, CDR2 SQIVND (reference sequence). Trimming took off 8 bases at V and 8 bases at J, with 13 bases between the two ends. This CDR3 has 13 residues. As DNA, the CDR3 is TGTGCCAGTGTAGCACAGGGAGATTCACCCCTCCACTTT. Translated: CASVAQGDSPLHF.

The chain carries TRBV27 and TRBJ2-7, with TRBD2 matching over 10 bases. V lost 3 bases, J lost 0 bases, and 2 bases stayed unmatched. Per the germline V gene, CDR1 is MNHEY and CDR2 is SMNVEV (reference sequence). The CDR3 totals 15 residues. CDR3 sequence: CASSFSSGSSYEQYF. For the CDR3, the DNA is TGTGCCAGCAGTTTTTCTAGCGGGAGCTCCTACGAGCAGTACTTC.

The chain has TRBV11-2 and TRBJ1-4; D not certain. The V gene's germline CDR1 is SGHAT and CDR2 FQNNGV. This CDR3 has 14 residues. Trimming removed 5 bases from V and 5 bases from J, with 12 bases in between. The CDR3 spells CASSRGLVNEKLFF. As DNA, the CDR3 is TGTGCCAGCAGCCGCGGATTGGTGAATGAAAAACTGTTTTTT.

This chain joins TRBV5-4 and TRBJ2-3, with TRBD1 matching 7 bases. From germline, CDR1 is SGHNT and CDR2 YYREEE (reference sequence). This CDR3 is built from 16 residues. V shed 0 bases and J 2 bases; nucleotides not matched to a gene: 6. DNA for the CDR3: TGTGCCAGCAGCTTGGGTCGGCAGGGGGTCACAGATACGCAGTATTTT. It translates to CASSLGRQGVTDTQYF.

The chain is built from TRBV28 and TRBJ1-3; possible D gene TRBD1, 5 bases. The CDR3 has 16 residues. Germline V gene lookup returns CDR1 MDHEN and CDR2 SYDVKM. The V and J ends lost 0 bases and 2 bases respectively, with 11 bases between them. This CDR3 is CASSLWAGNAGNTIYF. CDR3 bases: TGTGCCAGCAGTTTATGGGCAGGGAATGCTGGAAACACCATATATTTT.

The chain combines TRBV29-1 with TRBJ2-6; perhaps TRBD1 as D (6 bases). This CDR3 is 18 amino acids long. V lost 0 bases and J 1 base, leaving 16 bases between the germline ends. Germline values: CDR1 SQVTM, CDR2 ANQGSEA. CDR3 DNA: TGCAGCGTTGAAGATTTTGCAGGGGTTAGGTCTGGGGCCAACGTCCTGACTTTC. It yields the protein CSVEDFAGVRSGANVLTF.

V and J are TRBV2 and TRBJ1-2; 7 nucleotides line up with TRBD1. The CDR3 is 13 amino acids. The germline CDR1 and CDR2 sequences are SNHLY and FYNNEI. The ends lost 6 bases at V and 4 bases at J; junction bases unmatched: 5. CDR3 sequence reads: CASSRQGGYGYTF. Here the CDR3 DNA reads TGTGCCAGCAGCCGACAGGGTGGCTATGGCTACACCTTC.